This TCR beta chain was identified during a study of T cell responses to AZD1222 COVID-19 vaccine. Points from the study as a whole: Females outnumbered males among donors, who were mostly white British; clonal diversity was possibly underestimated. Once two AZD1222 doses were given, Spike-specific TCR breadth and depth went up. At study baseline, merely six AZD1222 recipients were seropositive.

The method was immunoSEQ multiplex PCR; TCRdb's version includes in-frame clones alone and lacks a portion of them. The sample lists some 200,000 clones, about nine tenths occurring once. This CDR3 contains 12 residues. Trimming removed 8 bases from V and 8 bases from J, with 14 bases in between. CDR1 and CDR2 from the germline V gene are SGHTA and FQGTGA. Comments on this clone: The antigen remains unidentified.

This clonotype originated in an adult who received the AZD1222 COVID-19 vaccine. Sequencing used peripheral blood, obtained 28 days after the second AZD1222 dose. V gene TRBV7-3 combines with J gene TRBJ2-3; D not certain. The CDR3 loop is CASSHDPSTQYF. In DNA form, the CDR3 reads TGTGCCAGCTCCCACGACCCATCTACGCAGTATTTT.